This T cell receptor beta chain was sequenced for a study of blood T cell repertoires in COVID-19. In the study overall: Spain, Italy and the United States supplied samples that represented acute and convalescent COVID-19. Sample material is recorded as cDNA or gDNA derived from T cells, B-cell-depleted T cells, or PBMCs.

The length of the CDR3 is 15 residues. V shed 4 bases, J shed 4 bases, and the junction held 11 bases outside the gene matches. Germline V gene data show CDR1 as SGHNT and CDR2 as YYREEE (reference sequence). Original processing notes: Reference gene primer amplification in the assay estimated nucleated cell counts. Clones were read by immunoSEQ multiplex PCR, and TCRdb kept only the in-frame ones, dropping some. That table furnishes V, J and clone size, whereas the DNA furnished D and trimming. The sample records 45,000 to 55,000 clones, around 83% being singletons. The chain carries TRBV5-4 and TRBJ2-7, with 7 bases matching TRBD2. The sequence derives from a man aged 55-75 years with active COVID-19. Sequencing was performed on peripheral blood. The chain's CDR3 is CASSEGGGRGYEQYF. CDR3 sequence (DNA): TGTGCCAGCAGCGAGGGAGGCGGGAGAGGGTACGAGCAGTACTTC.